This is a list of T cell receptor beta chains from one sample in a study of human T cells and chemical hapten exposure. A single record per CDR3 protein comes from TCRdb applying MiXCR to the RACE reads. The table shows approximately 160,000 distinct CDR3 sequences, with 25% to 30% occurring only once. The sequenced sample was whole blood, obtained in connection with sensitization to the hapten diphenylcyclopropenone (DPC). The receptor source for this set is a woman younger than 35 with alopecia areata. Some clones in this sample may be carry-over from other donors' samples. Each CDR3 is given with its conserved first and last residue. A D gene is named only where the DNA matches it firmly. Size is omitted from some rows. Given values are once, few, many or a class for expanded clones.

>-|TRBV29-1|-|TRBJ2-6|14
TGCAGCGTTGAGGATTGGGGTGGGGCCAACGTCCTGACTTTC
CSVEDWGGANVLTF
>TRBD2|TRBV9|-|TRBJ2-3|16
TGTGCCAGCAGCGAGTCACTAGCGGGAAACACAGATACGCAGTATTTT
CASSESLAGNTDTQYF
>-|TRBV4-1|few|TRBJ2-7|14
TGCGCCAGCAGCAGATCGGCAGGGTTGGAAGAGCAGTACTTC
CASSRSAGLEEQYF
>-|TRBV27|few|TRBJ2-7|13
TGTGCCAGCACTTTAAGTGTTGGTTCCGAGCAGTACTTC
CASTLSVGSEQYF
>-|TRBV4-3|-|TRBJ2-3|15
TGCGCCAGCAGCCAGGAGGCAGGGCTCCCAGATACGCAGTATTTT
CASSQEAGLPDTQYF
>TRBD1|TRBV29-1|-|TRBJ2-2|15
TGCAGCGTGATCCGGGACAGGCCGAACACCGGGGAGCTGTTTTTT
CSVIRDRPNTGELFF
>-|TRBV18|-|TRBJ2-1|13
TGTGCCAGCTCCTCCGCGAGGGCCTATGAGCAGTTCTTC
CASSSARAYEQFF
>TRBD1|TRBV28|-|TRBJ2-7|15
TGTGCCAGCAGGAAACAGGGGGGTTGGTACTACGAGCAGTACTTC
CASRKQGGWYYEQYF
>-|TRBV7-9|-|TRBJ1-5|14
TGTGCCAGCAGCTACGCGGGAAGCAATCAGCCCCAGCATTTT
CASSYAGSNQPQHF
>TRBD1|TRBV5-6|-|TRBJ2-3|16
TGTGCCAGCAGCTTTCCGGGACAGGGGTCGGCAGATACGCAGTATTTT
CASSFPGQGSADTQYF
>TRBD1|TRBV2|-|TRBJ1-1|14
TGTGCCAGCCGGGACAGGGGATTGAACACTGAAGCTTTCTTT
CASRDRGLNTEAFF
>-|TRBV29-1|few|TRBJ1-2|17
TGCAGCGTCCCCATGGGGACCGACCCTGGCCGATACTATGGCTACACCTTC
CSVPMGTDPGRYYGYTF
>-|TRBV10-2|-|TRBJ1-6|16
TGCGCCAGTAGGTCGCAGGGAGGGTATGGGAATTCACCCCTCCACTTT
CASRSQGGYGNSPLHF
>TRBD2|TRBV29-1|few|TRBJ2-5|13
TGCAGCGTTTCACTAGCGGTACAAGAGACCCAGTACTTC
CSVSLAVQETQYF
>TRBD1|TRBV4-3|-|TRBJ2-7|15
TGCGCCAGCAGCCAAGACGCCGGGACAGGGTACGAGCAGTACTTC
CASSQDAGTGYEQYF
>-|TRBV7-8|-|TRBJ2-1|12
TGTGCCAGCAGCTTGAGGTGGAATGAGCAGTTCTTC
CASSLRWNEQFF
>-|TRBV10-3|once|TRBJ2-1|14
TGTGCCATCAGTGAGTCAGTTTTGAGGACTATCGAGTTCTTC
CAISESVLRTIEFF
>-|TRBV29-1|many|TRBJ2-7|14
TGCAGCGTCCTAAAACAGGGTTTGGGGAACGAGCAGTACTTC
CSVLKQGLGNEQYF
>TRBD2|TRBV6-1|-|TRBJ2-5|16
TGTGCCAGCAGTGAAGCCCGATGGACTAGCAAAGAGACCCAGTACTTC
CASSEARWTSKETQYF
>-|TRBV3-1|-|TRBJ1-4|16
TGTGCCAGCAGCCAATCGCAGACTGGGCTTAATGAAAAACTGTTTTTT
CASSQSQTGLNEKLFF
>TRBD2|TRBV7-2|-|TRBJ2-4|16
TGTGCCAGCAGCAACCCCTTTAGCGGGGGGAAAAACATTCAGTACTTC
CASSNPFSGGKNIQYF
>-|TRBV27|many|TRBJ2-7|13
TGTGCCAGCAGTTTAGAGCGAGCCTACGAGCAGTACTTC
CASSLERAYEQYF
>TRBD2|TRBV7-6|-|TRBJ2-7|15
TGTGCCAGCAGCTCATGGACTAGCGGAGCCTACGAGCAGTACTTC
CASSSWTSGAYEQYF
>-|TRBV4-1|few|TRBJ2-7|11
TGCGCCAGCGAGGGGGCGGGGGAGCAGTACTTC
CASEGAGEQYF
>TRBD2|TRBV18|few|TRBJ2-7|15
TGTGCCAGCTCCATACCGGGAGGACCCCCCTACGAGCAGTACTTC
CASSIPGGPPYEQYF
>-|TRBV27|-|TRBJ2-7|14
TGTGCCAGCAGTTTAATGCGGGGAACCTACGAGCAGTACTTC
CASSLMRGTYEQYF
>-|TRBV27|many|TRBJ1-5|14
TGTGCCAGCAGTTTCCACAGGGAAGGTCAGCCCCAGCATTTT
CASSFHREGQPQHF
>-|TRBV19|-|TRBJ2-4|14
TGTGCCAGTAGTATAGGACTTAACAAAAACATTCAGTACTTC
CASSIGLNKNIQYF
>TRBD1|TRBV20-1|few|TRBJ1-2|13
TGCAGTGCTAGAGGAACAGGGGTACATGGCTACACCTTC
CSARGTGVHGYTF
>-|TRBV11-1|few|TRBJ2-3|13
TGTGCCAGCAGCCTGCCGCCGGACGATACGCAGTATTTT
CASSLPPDDTQYF
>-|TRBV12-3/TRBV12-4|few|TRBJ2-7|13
TGTGCCAGCAGTTTTGATCTCTTCTACGAGCAGTACTTC
CASSFDLFYEQYF
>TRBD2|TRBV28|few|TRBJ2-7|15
TGTGCCAGCAGTTTACATCCGGGAGGACGCTACGAGCAGTACTTC
CASSLHPGGRYEQYF
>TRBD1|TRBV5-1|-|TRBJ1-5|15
TGCGCCAGCAGCTTAACAACAGGGGGGGGACAGCCCCAGCATTTT
CASSLTTGGGQPQHF
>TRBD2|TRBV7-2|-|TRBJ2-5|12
TGTGCCAGTCGGGGGGGCAGTGAGACCCAGTACTTC
CASRGGSETQYF
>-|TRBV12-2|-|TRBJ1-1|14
TGTGCAAGTCGCTTAGACAGGGAGGACACTGAAGCTTTCTTT
CASRLDREDTEAFF
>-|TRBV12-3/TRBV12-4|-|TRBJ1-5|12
TGTGCCAGCAGTCCGTGGGCCCGCCCCCAGCATTTT
CASSPWARPQHF
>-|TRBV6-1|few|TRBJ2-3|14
TGTGCCAGCATCCCGGGACCTAACGCCGATACGCAGTATTTT
CASIPGPNADTQYF
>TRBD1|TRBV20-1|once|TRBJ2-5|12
TGCAGTTCCCGGACAGGGAAAGAGACCCAGTACTTC
CSSRTGKETQYF
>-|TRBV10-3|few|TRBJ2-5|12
TGTGCCATCAGTGAGCCGAGGGAGACCCAGTACTTC
CAISEPRETQYF
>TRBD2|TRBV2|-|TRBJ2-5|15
TGTGCCAGCAGTATGACTAGCGGGGGAACGAAGACCCAGTACTTC
CASSMTSGGTKTQYF
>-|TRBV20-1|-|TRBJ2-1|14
TGCAGTGCTAGCGATGGGCGCTCCTACAATGAGCAGTTCTTC
CSASDGRSYNEQFF
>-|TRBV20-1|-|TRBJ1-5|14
TGCAGTGCTAGTTCCGGGGGTTTCAATCAGCCCCAGCATTTT
CSASSGGFNQPQHF
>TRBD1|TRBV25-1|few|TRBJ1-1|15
TGTGCCAGCAGTGAATACAGACAGGGGCCTCTTGAAGCTTTCTTT
CASSEYRQGPLEAFF
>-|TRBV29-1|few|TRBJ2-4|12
TGCAGCGTGAGGGACACGGGGCTTATTCAGTACTTC
CSVRDTGLIQYF
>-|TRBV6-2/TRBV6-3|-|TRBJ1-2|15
TGTGCCAGCACCTACGCCCGAGGTCCCAACTATGGCTACACCTTC
CASTYARGPNYGYTF
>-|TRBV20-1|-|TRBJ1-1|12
TGCAGTGCTTGGGGGGGAACCGGTGAAGCTTTCTTT
CSAWGGTGEAFF
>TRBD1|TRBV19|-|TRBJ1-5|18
TGTGCCAGTAGTACGGCTGGGACAGGAGGGCGGATAATGCCGCCCCAGCATTTT
CASSTAGTGGRIMPPQHF
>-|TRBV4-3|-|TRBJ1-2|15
TGCGCCAGCAGCCAAGATCTCGACGAACCCTATGGCTACACCTTC
CASSQDLDEPYGYTF
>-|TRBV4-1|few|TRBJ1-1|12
TGCGCCAGCAGCCACCCCAGGGACTTGGCTTTCTTT
CASSHPRDLAFF
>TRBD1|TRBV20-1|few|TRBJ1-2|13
TGCAGTGCTAGAGGGGGGACAGGTTATGGCTACACCTTC
CSARGGTGYGYTF
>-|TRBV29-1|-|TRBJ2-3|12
TGCAGCGCCGGGACCGAAACAGATACGCAGTATTTT
CSAGTETDTQYF
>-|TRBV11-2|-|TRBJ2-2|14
TGTGCCAGCAGCTTAGCTCCAAACACCGGGGAGCTGTTTTTT
CASSLAPNTGELFF
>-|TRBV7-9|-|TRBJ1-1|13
TGTGCCAGCAGCCAGGTGGGTCCGTCTGAAGCTTTCTTT
CASSQVGPSEAFF
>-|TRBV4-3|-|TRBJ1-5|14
TGCGCCAGCAGCCAAGAAACAAGGAATCAGCCCCAGCATTTT
CASSQETRNQPQHF
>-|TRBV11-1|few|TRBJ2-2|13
TGTGCCAGCAGCTTATTCATCACCGGGGAGCTGTTTTTT
CASSLFITGELFF